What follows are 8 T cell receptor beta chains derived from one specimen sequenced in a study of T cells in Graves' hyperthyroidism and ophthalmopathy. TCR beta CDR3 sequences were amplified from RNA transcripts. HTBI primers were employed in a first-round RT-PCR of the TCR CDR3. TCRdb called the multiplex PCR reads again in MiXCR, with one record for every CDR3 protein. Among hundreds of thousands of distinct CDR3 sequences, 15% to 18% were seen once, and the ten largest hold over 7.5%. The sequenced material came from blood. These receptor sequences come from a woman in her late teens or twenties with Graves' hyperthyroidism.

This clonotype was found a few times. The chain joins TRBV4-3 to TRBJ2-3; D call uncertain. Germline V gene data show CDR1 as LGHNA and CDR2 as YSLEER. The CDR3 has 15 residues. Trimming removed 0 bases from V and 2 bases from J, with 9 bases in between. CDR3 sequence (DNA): TGCGCCAGCAGCCAAGATCATGGCACCACAGATACGCAGTATTTT. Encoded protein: CASSQDHGTTDTQYF.

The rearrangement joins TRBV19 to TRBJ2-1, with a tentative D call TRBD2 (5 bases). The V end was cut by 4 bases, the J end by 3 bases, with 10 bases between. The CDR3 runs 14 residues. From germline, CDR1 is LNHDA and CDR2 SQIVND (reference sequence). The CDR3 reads CASSRGRDYNEQFF. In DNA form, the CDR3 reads TGTGCCAGTAGTAGAGGCCGGGACTACAATGAGCAGTTCTTC.

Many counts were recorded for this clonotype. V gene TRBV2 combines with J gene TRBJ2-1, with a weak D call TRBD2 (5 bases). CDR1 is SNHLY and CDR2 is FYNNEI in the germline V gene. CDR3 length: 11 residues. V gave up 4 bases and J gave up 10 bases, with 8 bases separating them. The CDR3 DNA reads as TGTGCCAGCAGTGGAACGGGGGAGCAGTTCTTC. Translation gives CASSGTGEQFF.

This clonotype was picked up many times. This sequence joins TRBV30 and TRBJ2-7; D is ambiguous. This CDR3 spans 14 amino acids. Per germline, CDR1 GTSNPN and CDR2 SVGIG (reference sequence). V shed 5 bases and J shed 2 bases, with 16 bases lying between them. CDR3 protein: CAWARGGTAYEQYF. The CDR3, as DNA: TGTGCCTGGGCTCGAGGCGGCACGGCCTACGAGCAGTACTTC.

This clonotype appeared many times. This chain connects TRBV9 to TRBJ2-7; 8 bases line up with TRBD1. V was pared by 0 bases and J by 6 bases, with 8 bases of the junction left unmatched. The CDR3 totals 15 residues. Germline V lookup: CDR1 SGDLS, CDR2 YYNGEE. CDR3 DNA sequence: TGTGCCAGCAGCGTAGAAGGACAGGGACTTAGCGAGCAGTACTTC. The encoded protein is CASSVEGQGLSEQYF.

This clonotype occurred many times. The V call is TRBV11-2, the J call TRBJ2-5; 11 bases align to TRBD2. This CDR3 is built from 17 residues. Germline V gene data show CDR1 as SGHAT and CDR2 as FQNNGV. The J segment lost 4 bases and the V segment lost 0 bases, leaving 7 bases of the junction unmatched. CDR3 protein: CASSLDWVAGGGETQYF. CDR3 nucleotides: TGTGCCAGCAGCTTAGATTGGGTAGCGGGAGGGGGAGAGACCCAGTACTTC.

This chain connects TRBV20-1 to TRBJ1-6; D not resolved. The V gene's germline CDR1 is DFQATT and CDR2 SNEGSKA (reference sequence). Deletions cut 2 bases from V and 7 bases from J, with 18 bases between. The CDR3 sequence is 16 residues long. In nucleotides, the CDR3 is TGCAGTGCTAGACCTACGGTGGGAGGAGACAATTCACCCCTCCACTTT. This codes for CSARPTVGGDNSPLHF.

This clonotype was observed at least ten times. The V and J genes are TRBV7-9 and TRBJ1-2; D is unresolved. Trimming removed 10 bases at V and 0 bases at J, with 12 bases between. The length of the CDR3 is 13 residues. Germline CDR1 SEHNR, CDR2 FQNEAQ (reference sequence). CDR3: CATQTGANYGYTF. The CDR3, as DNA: TGTGCCACCCAAACCGGGGCTAACTATGGCTACACCTTC.